The TCR beta chain under discussion was sequenced for a study of beta chain bispecific antibodies for T cell cancers. Background on the study: Jurkat cells expressed TRBV12-3; HPB-ALL cells expressed TRBV5-5.

TCRdb independently ran MiXCR on the 5' RACE reads; one entry per CDR3 protein. The sample carries approximately 20,000 distinct CDR3 sequences, under 3% recorded once. The CDR3 is 14 amino acids. The V gene lost 2 bases and the J gene lost 2 bases, with 9 bases spanning the gap. CDR1 and CDR2 (germline): MNHEY, SVGAGI. Findings of the study overall: Normal T cells contributed less of the targeted TRBV signal than the leukemia cells did.

The sample holds many counts of this clonotype. Antigen: not known. T cells were expanded from blood mononuclear cells for 3 to 4 days with anti-CD3 OKT3 or CD3/CD28 beads. Bispecific antibody was added to 50,000 or so normal T cells and 50,000 or so target cells. The TCR comes from a human donor in good health. Some clones in this sample may be carry-over from other donors' samples. Sequencing was carried out using healthy donor T cells cultured with leukemia cells. The chain couples TRBV6-5 to TRBJ1-1; D possibly corresponds to TRBD1 (5 bases). Written as DNA, the CDR3 is TGTGCCAGCAGTTACGGGGGACTCAACACTGAAGCTTTCTTT. Translated, it gives CASSYGGLNTEAFF.